This passage covers 28 T cell receptor beta chains from one sample sequenced in a study of post-analysis software for immune sequencing data. General study results and limits: Elevated frequency relative to controls characterized 4 or 5 TRBV segments in patients, TRBV5-6, TRBV5-1 and TRBV20-1 among them.

These receptors lack a known antigen. Unique molecular identifiers featured in each of the TCR beta cDNA libraries. TCRdb analysed the PCR reads with MiXCR anew, one entry per CDR3 protein. The repertoire has about 260,000 distinct CDR3 sequences, 36% of them found once; the top ten carry more than 4%. Material: blood. The receptors were sampled from a girl aged 10 to 17 with multiple sclerosis.

This clonotype was seen just once. CDR3 DNA sequence: TGTGCCAGCAGCCCATCCGGGGCCCCCGATACGCAGTATTTT. Protein sequence: CASSPSGAPDTQYF. The rearrangement uses TRBV7-2 and TRBJ2-3; D possibly uses TRBD1 or TRBD2 (5 bases each). Deletions cut 5 bases from V and 6 bases from J, with 15 bases between. Germline V gives CDR1 SGHTA, CDR2 FQGNSA. This CDR3 is built from 14 residues.

This chain joins TRBV20-1 and TRBJ2-5; 9 bases are shared with TRBD2. Germline V gives CDR1 DFQATT, CDR2 SNEGSKA (reference sequence). The CDR3 is 12 amino acids. Germline trimming cut 5 bases from V and 11 bases from J; bases unmatched to any gene: 9. The CDR3 DNA reads as TGCAGTGCTTCCAGCGGGAGGATGGAGCAGTACTTC. Translated: CSASSGRMEQYF.

Concerning this clonotype: It may be a read error: a sequence one base away is much more abundant. The chain combines TRBV20-1 with TRBJ2-1; 8 bases agree with TRBD1. The CDR3 loop spans 15 amino acids. V lost 6 bases and J lost 2; bases outside the gene matches: 9. CDR1 and CDR2 (germline): DFQATT, SNEGSKA (reference sequence). The CDR3 spells CSAKQGVAPYNEQFF. Written as DNA, the CDR3 is TGCAGTGCCAAACAGGGGGTGGCCCCCTACAATGAGCAGTTCTTC.

This clonotype was picked up a small number of times. As DNA, the CDR3 is TGTGCCAGCAGTCCCCAGGGAGGGAGAGACACTGAAGCTTTCTTT. Encoded protein: CASSPQGGRDTEAFF. The chain combines TRBV28 with TRBJ1-1; tentative D call: TRBD1 (5 bases). V was clipped by 5 bases and J by 3 bases, with 16 bases between them. The CDR3 length is 15 residues. CDR1 and CDR2 (germline): MDHEN, SYDVKM.

This clonotype was counted between two and nine times. The chain has TRBV5-1 and TRBJ2-3; TRBD1 agrees at 9 bases. The trim removed 5 bases at V and 3 bases at J, leaving 10 bases unmatched. The CDR3 is 16 amino acids. Germline V CDR1 and CDR2: SGHRS, YFSETQ. CDR3 region: CASRLTPGQGTDTQYF. CDR3 in DNA: TGCGCCAGCAGGCTGACTCCGGGACAGGGAACAGATACGCAGTATTTT.

The J gene is TRBJ2-5, the V gene TRBV7-8; 10 nucleotides match TRBD2. V was clipped by 0 bases and J by 5 bases; unmatched bases: 3. Germline V CDR1 and CDR2: SGHVS, FQNEAQ. The CDR3 sequence is 15 residues long. CDR3 amino acids: CASSLAGTSDETQYF. CDR3 nucleotide sequence: TGTGCCAGCAGCTTAGCCGGGACTAGCGACGAGACCCAGTACTTC.

The table lists this clonotype with many counts. This chain uses TRBV24-1 with TRBJ2-3; a possible D gene is TRBD2 (7 bases). The germline CDR1 and CDR2 sequences are KGHDR and SFDVKD. This CDR3 has 15 residues. V was cut by 5 bases and J by 2 bases, with 13 bases left in between. The CDR3 bases are TGTGCCACCAGTGGCCACAGGGACTACACAGATACGCAGTATTTT. This codes for CATSGHRDYTDTQYF.

Of note for this clonotype: This may arise from a read error, as a much more abundant clone is one base away. The chain combines TRBV11-2 with TRBJ2-5; D is unclear. This CDR3 comprises 11 residues. Germline V gives CDR1 SGHAT, CDR2 FQNNGV. The CDR3 DNA reads TGTGTCAGCAGCTTTGAGGAGACCCAGTACTTC. Protein: CVSSFEETQYF.

J is TRBJ1-2 and V is TRBV4-1; D is ambiguous. CDR3 length: 17 residues. V was cut by 1 base and J by 5 bases, with 20 bases left in between. The germline V gene encodes CDR1 MGHRA and CDR2 YSYEKL. CDR3 nucleotides: TGCGCCAGCAGCCAAGTGGAGGCGGAGGGCTTCCCTTATGGCTACACCTTC. Translated, it gives CASSQVEAEGFPYGYTF.

The chain uses TRBV9 and TRBJ1-4, with D possibly matching TRBD1 (6 bases). Looked up from germline, CDR1 is SGDLS and CDR2 is YYNGEE. The CDR3 is 19 amino acids. Between the trimmed V and J ends, which lost 0 bases and 2 bases, there was a span of 20 bases. For the CDR3, the DNA is TGTGCCAGCAGCGTAGAAGCTGGGGGACACCCGCGGACTAATGAAAAACTGTTTTTT. Amino acid sequence: CASSVEAGGHPRTNEKLFF.

This clonotype appeared a few times. The chain recombines TRBV28 with TRBJ1-6; D remains unclear. Trimming stripped 6 bases from V and 9 bases from J, with 12 bases between. Germline assignment: CDR1 MDHEN and CDR2 SYDVKM. CDR3 length equals 13 residues. The CDR3 loop reads CASSPGSISPLHF. CDR3 coding DNA: TGTGCCAGCAGCCCGGGGAGTATTTCACCCCTCCACTTT.

This clonotype was counted ten times or more. The chain employs TRBV15 and TRBJ2-6; a possible D gene is TRBD1 (5 bases). The CDR3 is 17 amino acids. The ends were cut back, 1 base at V and 2 bases at J, with 12 bases in the middle. The V gene's germline CDR1 is LNHNV and CDR2 YYDKDF (reference sequence). The CDR3: CATSRVGPGTGANVLTF. The CDR3 DNA follows: TGTGCCACCAGCAGAGTAGGCCCAGGGACTGGGGCCAACGTCCTGACTTTC.

As for this clonotype: This may arise from a read error, as a much more abundant clone is one base away. The chain links TRBV5-6 to TRBJ1-2, with no clear D. The CDR3 runs 14 residues. From germline, CDR1 is SGHDT and CDR2 YYEEEE. The CDR3 DNA reads as TGTGCCAGCAGCCCTTGGCCCTCAGACTATAGCTACACCTTC. Protein: CASSPWPSDYSYTF.

The chain employs TRBV29-1 and TRBJ2-2; 8 bases are a match to TRBD1. After removal of 2 bases from V and 3 bases from J, the junction contained 14 bases not matched to a gene. CDR1 and CDR2 from the germline V gene are SQVTM and ANQGSEA. This CDR3 is built from 18 residues. The CDR3 sequence: CSVETRGPGKRDTGELFF. The CDR3 DNA follows: TGCAGCGTTGAAACCAGGGGGCCGGGGAAGAGGGACACCGGGGAGCTGTTTTTT.

J is TRBJ2-1 and V is TRBV7-2, with D possibly called TRBD1 or TRBD2 (5 bases each). V lost 3 bases and J 5 bases, leaving 11 bases between the germline ends. Looked up from germline, CDR1 is SGHTA and CDR2 is FQGNSA. The CDR3 runs to 14 residues. The CDR3 protein is CASSLGDHHNEQFF. The CDR3 DNA reads TGTGCCAGCAGCTTGGGGGACCATCACAATGAGCAGTTCTTC.

The chain employs TRBV11-1 and TRBJ2-5, with 8 bases aligning to TRBD2. The junction had 8 bases not matched to a gene; V was cut back by 1 base and J by 1 base. The CDR3 covers 17 residues. Germline lookup yields CDR1 SGHAT and CDR2 FQDESV (reference sequence). CDR3 residues: CASSLDAPGTSQETQYF. For the CDR3, the DNA is TGTGCCAGCAGCTTAGACGCCCCCGGGACTAGCCAAGAGACCCAGTACTTC.

This clonotype showed up many times. The V and J genes are TRBV30 and TRBJ1-5, with D perhaps TRBD1 (5 bases). There are 14 residues in the CDR3. The V gene lost 0 bases and the J gene lost 2 bases, with 8 bases spanning the gap. Germline V gene data show CDR1 as GTSNPN and CDR2 as SVGIG (reference sequence). CDR3 sequence: CAWSVRRGNQPQHF. Written as DNA, the CDR3 is TGTGCCTGGAGTGTGCGCAGGGGCAATCAGCCCCAGCATTTT.

This clonotype showed up many times. J is TRBJ2-1 and V is TRBV29-1; D possibly corresponds to TRBD1 (6 bases). The V gene's germline CDR1 is SQVTM and CDR2 ANQGSEA. The CDR3 runs 12 residues. V was pared by 6 bases and J by 6 bases, with 12 bases between. The CDR3 nucleotides read TGCAGCGTGGGTACAGGGTCCAATGAGCAGTTCTTC. This translates into CSVGTGSNEQFF.

This clonotype was observed at least ten times. This chain joins TRBV6-1 and TRBJ1-1; D is ambiguous. Germline V gives CDR1 MNHNS, CDR2 SASEGT. This CDR3 has 15 amino acids. Trimming pared 0 bases from V and 0 bases from J, leaving 8 bases between. CDR3 DNA sequence: TGTGCCAGCAGTGAAGCAAGGGTCCTGAACACTGAAGCTTTCTTT. Residues: CASSEARVLNTEAFF.

There are many counts of this clonotype. The CDR3 loop reads CASSDLQPGTSGRGAQYF. CDR3 sequence (DNA): TGTGCCAGCAGTGACCTCCAGCCTGGGACTAGCGGGCGAGGGGCCCAGTACTTC. J is TRBJ2-5 and V is TRBV6-1; 12 nucleotides line up with TRBD2. Germline V CDR1 and CDR2: MNHNS, SASEGT. This CDR3 is 18 amino acids long. Losses at the gene ends were 3 bases for V and 9 bases for J; bases not matched to a gene: 17.

Ten or more counts support this clonotype. The chain couples TRBV7-2 to TRBJ1-6; D call uncertain. Trimming took 4 bases from V and 10 from J, leaving 14 bases between them. This CDR3 region has 14 residues. Germline values: CDR1 SGHTA, CDR2 FQGNSA. The DNA for the CDR3 is TGTGCCAGCAGCTCTCTGCTTAAGCTGTCACCCCTCCACTTT. Its translation: CASSSLLKLSPLHF.

On this clonotype: With a much larger clone just one base away, this may be a read error. The rearrangement uses TRBV10-3 and TRBJ2-3; a weak D match, TRBD2 (5 bases). There are 13 residues in the CDR3. CDR1 and CDR2 from the germline V gene are ENHRY and SYGVKD. With 6 bases removed from V and 7 bases from J, the gap between germline ends came to 14 bases. CDR3 region: CAIRGRDPNTQYF. The CDR3 DNA reads TGTGCCATCAGGGGCCGGGATCCCAATACGCAGTATTTT.

The table lists this clonotype with many counts. V usage is TRBV12-3 or TRBV12-4 and J usage is TRBJ1-5; 7 bases line up with TRBD1. This CDR3 comprises 14 residues. Unmatched junction bases numbered 4, after V lost 3 bases and J lost 5 bases. For the CDR3, the DNA is TGTGCCAGCAGTTTTGGACAGGAAGATCAGCCCCAGCATTTT. Translation: CASSFGQEDQPQHF.

The V call is TRBV5-1, the J call TRBJ2-1; D might be TRBD1 (6 bases). V lost 3 bases and J 6 bases, leaving 16 bases between the germline ends. CDR3 length: 15 amino acids. CDR1 is SGHRS and CDR2 is YFSETQ in the germline V gene. The CDR3 nucleotides read TGCGCCAGCAGCTCCGGGGACAATCGACTCAATGAGCAGTTCTTC. It is translated as CASSSGDNRLNEQFF. The complete variable domain, with remaining parts taken from reference TRBV5-1 and TRBJ2-1, reads KAGVTQTPRYLIKTRGQQVTLSCSPISGHRSVSWYQQTPGQGLQFLFEYFSETQRNKGNFPGRFSGRQFSNSRSEMNVSTLELGDSALYLCASSSGDNRLNEQFFGPGTRLTVL.

Points on this clonotype: Relative to the germline gene, one junction end is altered; a read error may explain this. The chain combines TRBV12-3 or TRBV12-4 with TRBJ2-6; the D is unclear. The CDR3 runs to 14 residues. CDR3: CTSSRDSGANVLTF. CDR3 sequence (DNA): TGTACCAGCAGTCGAGACTCTGGGGCCAACGTCCTGACTTTC.

This clonotype was seen repeatedly, ten times or more. The V and J genes are TRBV29-1 and TRBJ2-3; no clear D. The germline V gene has CDR1 SQVTM and CDR2 ANQGSEA. Trimming cost V 7 bases and J 1 base, with 15 bases left between them. The CDR3 is made up of 14 amino acids. For the CDR3, the DNA is TGCAGCGCTAGGACGGATCCGGGCACAGATACGCAGTATTTT. It yields the protein CSARTDPGTDTQYF.

This clonotype was seen only once. The chain recombines TRBV6-5 with TRBJ2-1; 11 nucleotides align to TRBD2. CDR3 length equals 16 residues. With V trimmed by 0 bases and J by 5 bases, 3 bases remained unmatched. Germline-derived CDR1 and CDR2 are MNHEY and SVGAGI. The CDR3 bases are TGTGCCAGCAGTTACTCCACTAGCGGGAGCCACAATGAGCAGTTCTTC. This codes for CASSYSTSGSHNEQFF.

This clonotype has just a few counts. The gene calls are TRBV24-1 and TRBJ2-5, with 8 positions matching TRBD2. V lost 1 base, J lost 1 base, and 4 bases stayed unmatched. The CDR3 runs 16 residues. Germline V gives CDR1 KGHDR, CDR2 SFDVKD. The CDR3 reads CATSDFGLAGQETQYF. The CDR3 DNA reads as TGTGCCACCAGTGATTTTGGGCTAGCGGGCCAAGAGACCCAGTACTTC.